This paragraph covers one T cell receptor beta chain sequence. Germline loops: CDR1 MNHEY, CDR2 SMNVEV (reference sequence). V gave up 4 bases and J gave up 3 bases; unmatched junction bases: 16. CDR3 size: 19 residues. Profiling relied on immunoSEQ multiplex PCR, and the TCRdb table lists in-frame clones only, not all of them. The sample consists of 2,500,000 or so clones, less than 95% of them appearing once. This sample was included in a study of shared clonotypes between healthy human individuals. At the level of the study: A donor's plate count was three for CD4 naive and three for CD4 memory; CD8 naive had two and CD8 memory one.

Sequencing was performed on naive CD4+ T cells from PBMCs. Subset in this sample: CD45RA+ positively selected. The TCR originated in a man younger than 30 in good health. Some clones in this sample may be carry-over from other donors' samples. The V call is TRBV27, the J call TRBJ2-2, with 8 positions matching TRBD2. The CDR3, as DNA: TGTGCCAGCAGTTCACCGTCGGCGGGAGGAAGTAGGCACACCGGGGAGCTGTTTTTT. This sequence encodes CASSSPSAGGSRHTGELFF.